The 24 T cell receptor beta chains given below trace back to one sample, sequenced in a study of patients and donors after allogeneic stem cell transplantation. TCRdb called the RT-PCR reads again in MiXCR, with one record for every CDR3 protein. The repertoire consists of under 200,000 distinct CDR3 sequences, with about 29% occurring once and the leading ten covering 3.2%. The specimen was blood, either unsorted or a sorted T cell fraction (not recorded which). These receptors all come from a human donor who was either an allogeneic HSCT recipient or a stem cell or donor lymphocyte infusion donor (not recorded which). It is not recorded whose cells these are; they may come from a transplant donor.

The V and J genes are TRBV28 and TRBJ2-7, with TRBD1 identical over 7 bases. Trimming at V came to 5 bases and at J to 3 bases, leaving 7 bases not matched to a gene. The germline gives CDR1 MDHEN, CDR2 SYDVKM. This CDR3 spans 14 amino acids. DNA of the CDR3: TGTGCCAGCAGTGGGACAGTTGGGGGCTACGAGCAGTACTTC. The encoded protein is CASSGTVGGYEQYF.

This chain connects TRBV5-1 to TRBJ1-3; TRBD1 is a possible D gene (6 bases). In germline, CDR1 is SGHRS, CDR2 YFSETQ. Trimming removed 3 bases from V and 2 bases from J, with 12 bases in between. The CDR3 consists of 15 residues. The CDR3 bases are TGCGCCAGCAGCTCACAGGGATCAGCTGGAAACACCATATATTTT. This gives the protein CASSSQGSAGNTIYF.

The CDR3: CSARYRDRVYEQYF. For the CDR3, the DNA is TGCAGTGCTCGGTACCGGGACAGGGTCTACGAGCAGTACTTC. This sequence joins TRBV20-1 and TRBJ2-7, with 9 bases lining up with TRBD1. The CDR3 is 14 residues long. With V trimmed by 5 bases and J by 3 bases, 8 bases remained unmatched. Germline V gene data show CDR1 as DFQATT and CDR2 as SNEGSKA (reference sequence).

In DNA, the CDR3 is TGCGCCAGCAGCATAGGGACAGGCATCTTTTATGGCTACACCTTC. This translates into CASSIGTGIFYGYTF. This rearrangement joins TRBV5-1 to TRBJ1-2, with 8 bases lining up with TRBD1. J gave up 5 bases and V 4 bases, and 10 bases lay outside the gene matches. CDR1 and CDR2 (germline): SGHRS, YFSETQ. There are 15 residues in the CDR3.

This sequence joins TRBV6-5 and TRBJ1-2; TRBD1 aligns across 9 bases. Germline CDR1 and CDR2: MNHEY and SVGAGI. The V and J ends lost 5 bases and 3 bases, in that order; junction bases with no gene match: 7. This CDR3 is built from 15 residues. Here the CDR3 DNA reads TGTGCCAGCAGTACGCGACAGGGGGGAGACTATGGCTACACCTTC. It specifies CASSTRQGGDYGYTF.

This clonotype was observed a few times. For the CDR3, the DNA is TGTGCTAGTGGCCCGGGGACGGCCTTTGGGGTGGGGCAGTTCTTC. Protein: CASGPGTAFGVGQFF. J is TRBJ2-1 and V is TRBV12-5; D possibly matches TRBD1 or TRBD2 (5 bases each). The V and J ends lost 6 bases and 12 bases respectively, with 24 bases between them. The CDR3 is 15 amino acids. Germline CDR1 is LGHNT and CDR2 is FRNRAP.

This clonotype was detected only a few times. A read error may explain this, as a much larger clone is one base away. The chain combines TRBV4-2 with TRBJ1-5; D is unresolved. V lost 2 bases, J lost 0 bases, and 2 bases lay in between. Germline values: CDR1 LGHNA, CDR2 YNFKEQ. This CDR3 is built from 13 residues. As DNA, the CDR3 is TGTGCCAGCAGCCAATATAGCAATCAGCCCCAGCATTTT. This sequence encodes CASSQYSNQPQHF.

This clonotype showed up just once. The rearrangement uses TRBV7-9 and TRBJ2-7; D gene uncertain. V dropped 10 bases and J dropped 1 base, with 14 bases sitting between them. The CDR3 sequence is 13 residues long. The germline CDR1 and CDR2 sequences are SEHNR and FQNEAQ (reference sequence). CDR3 residues: CATTKSLSYEQYF. The CDR3 coding sequence is TGTGCCACCACAAAGTCCTTATCCTACGAGCAGTACTTC.

This clonotype occurred a few times. The CDR3 region is CAISEQDGQETQYF. CDR3 bases: TGTGCCATCAGTGAGCAGGACGGCCAAGAGACCCAGTACTTC. This sequence joins TRBV10-3 and TRBJ2-5; D ambiguous. V was clipped by 2 bases and J by 1 base, with 8 bases between them. CDR1 and CDR2 from the germline V gene are ENHRY and SYGVKD. CDR3 length: 14 residues.

This clonotype appeared many times. The V gene is TRBV30, the J gene TRBJ1-2; no definite D call. Germline V gives CDR1 GTSNPN, CDR2 SVGIG (reference sequence). The CDR3 extends over 11 amino acids. V gave up 1 base and J gave up 5 bases, with 5 bases separating them. The CDR3 sequence: CAWSDRYGYTF. In DNA form, the CDR3 reads TGTGCCTGGAGTGATCGGTATGGCTACACCTTC.

The gene calls are TRBV7-4 and TRBJ2-1; no reliable D call. The V gene lost 5 bases and the J gene lost 9 bases, with 11 bases spanning the gap. The germline V gene encodes CDR1 SGHVT and CDR2 SQSDAQ. This CDR3 has 12 residues. CDR3 nucleotide sequence: TGTGCCAGCAGCCCTGACAACACTGAGCAGTTCTTC. Translated: CASSPDNTEQFF. Combining the CDR3 with reference TRBV7-4 and TRBJ2-1 gives the whole variable domain GAGVSQSPRYKVAKRGRDVALRCDSISGHVTLYWYRQTLGQGSEVLTYSQSDAQRDKSGRPSGRFSAERPERSVSTLKIQRTEQGDSAVYLCASSPDNTEQFFGPGTRLTVL.

In its sample, this clonotype was seen a few times. The gene calls are TRBV6-5 and TRBJ1-6; TRBD1 agrees at 8 bases. V trimming: 6 bases; J trimming: 8 bases; junction bases outside the gene matches: 6. The length of the CDR3 is 14 residues. Germline V gene data show CDR1 as MNHEY and CDR2 as SVGAGI. CDR3 sequence reads: CASRPGQGYSPLHF. The CDR3 bases are TGTGCCAGCAGACCCGGACAGGGTTATTCACCCCTCCACTTT.

This clonotype appeared a few times. The chain links TRBV6-2 or TRBV6-3 to TRBJ2-5, with D maybe TRBD2 (6 bases). This CDR3 is 16 amino acids long. Germline V lookup: CDR1 MNHEY, CDR2 SVGEGT. The V end was cut by 7 bases, the J end by 3 bases, with 21 bases between. CDR3 DNA sequence: TGTGCCAGCACCCCATTCTGGCGGGGCTCCAAAGAGACCCAGTACTTC. Translated: CASTPFWRGSKETQYF.

V and J are TRBV12-3 or TRBV12-4 and TRBJ1-1; D remains unclear. V gave up 2 bases and J gave up 0 bases, with 7 bases separating them. CDR3 size: 14 residues. The CDR3 is CASSLFPMNTEAFF. The CDR3, as DNA: TGTGCCAGCAGTTTATTCCCGATGAACACTGAAGCTTTCTTT.

In this sample, this clonotype turned up a few times. The rearrangement links TRBV15 to TRBJ1-4; 7 bases align to TRBD1. Germline CDR1 reads LNHNV; CDR2 reads YYDKDF (reference sequence). Losses at the gene ends were 1 base for V and 0 bases for J; bases not matched to a gene: 2. The CDR3 is 16 residues long. Here the CDR3 reads CATSRGTGATNEKLFF. The CDR3 nucleotides are TGTGCCACCAGCAGAGGGACAGGCGCAACTAATGAAAAACTGTTTTTT.

As DNA, the CDR3 is TGTGCCAGCAGCCCCCGGACTAGCGGGGAGACCGGGGAGCTGTTTTTT. Translated: CASSPRTSGETGELFF. The chain links TRBV9 to TRBJ2-2; TRBD2 matches 12 bases. The CDR3 is 16 residues long. Trimming cost V 4 bases and J 5 bases; bases outside gene matches: 6. Germline-derived CDR1 and CDR2 are SGDLS and YYNGEE.

In this sample, this clonotype turned up a few times. CDR3 in amino acids: CSVGGARGIYNEQFF. CDR3 DNA: TGCAGCGTTGGTGGGGCCCGCGGGATTTACAATGAGCAGTTCTTC. The gene calls are TRBV29-1 and TRBJ2-1; the D gene is possibly TRBD2 (6 bases). The CDR3 is made up of 15 amino acids. Trimming took off 4 bases at V and 4 bases at J, with 17 bases between the two ends. The germline gives CDR1 SQVTM, CDR2 ANQGSEA.

This clonotype came up a few times. The J gene is TRBJ1-1, the V gene TRBV10-3; D unclear. Germline V gene data show CDR1 as ENHRY and CDR2 as SYGVKD. There are 13 residues in the CDR3. V was shortened by 0 bases and J by 3 bases, with 5 bases between the two germline ends. CDR3 in amino acids: CAISESDYTEAFF. The CDR3 nucleotides read TGTGCCATCAGTGAGTCTGATTACACTGAAGCTTTCTTT.

This clonotype was detected only a few times. The chain recombines TRBV15 with TRBJ2-7; D remains unclear. In germline, CDR1 is LNHNV, CDR2 YYDKDF (reference sequence). Trimming shortened V by 8 bases and J by 3 bases, and 8 bases separated the two germline ends. The CDR3 loop spans 11 amino acids. CDR3 in amino acids: CATRSGYEQYF. The CDR3, as DNA: TGTGCCACCCGGTCAGGCTACGAGCAGTACTTC. Using reference TRBV15 and TRBJ2-7 for the parts outside the CDR3, the full variable domain is DAMVIQNPRYQVTQFGKPVTLSCSQTLNHNVMYWYQQKSSQAPKLLFHYYDKDFNNEADTPDNFQSRRPNTSFCFLDIRSPGLGDTAMYLCATRSGYEQYFGPGTRLTVT.

This rearrangement joins TRBV18 to TRBJ2-7; 10 bases are a match to TRBD1. Losses at the gene ends were 0 bases for V and 4 bases for J; bases not matched to a gene: 3. The CDR3 is made up of 15 amino acids. CDR1 is KGHSH, CDR2 LQKENI, per germline. This CDR3 reads CASSPPGQGLYEQYF. DNA for the CDR3: TGTGCCAGCTCACCACCGGGACAGGGGTTGTACGAGCAGTACTTC.

This chain links TRBV5-5 with TRBJ1-5; D is uncertain. Trimming took 2 bases from V and 6 from J, leaving 6 bases between them. CDR1 and CDR2 (germline): SGHKS, YYEKEE (reference sequence). The CDR3 consists of 12 residues. CDR3 sequence reads: CASSFMGQPQHF. The CDR3 nucleotides are TGTGCCAGCAGCTTTATGGGTCAGCCCCAGCATTTT.

The gene calls are TRBV18 and TRBJ2-3; no definite D call. The CDR3 runs to 13 residues. Germline CDR1 and CDR2: KGHSH and LQKENI. Trimming took off 6 bases at V and 6 bases at J, with 13 bases between the two ends. The CDR3 nucleotides read TGTGCCAGCTCCCCCCCCGTCCGGGATACGCAGTATTTT. Protein product: CASSPPVRDTQYF. The full variable domain, its missing parts supplied by reference TRBV18 and TRBJ2-3, is NAGVMQNPRHLVRRRGQEARLRCSPMKGHSHVYWYRQLPEEGLKFMVYLQKENIIDESGMPKERFSAEFPKEGPSILRIQQVVRGDSAAYFCASSPPVRDTQYFGPGTRLTVL.

This clonotype was seen a few times. The V call is TRBV20-1, the J call TRBJ1-2; the match to TRBD1 covers 10 bases. The germline V gene has CDR1 DFQATT and CDR2 SNEGSKA (reference sequence). V dropped 0 bases and J dropped 4; count of bases not matched to a gene: 11. This CDR3 comprises 17 residues. This CDR3 is CSARDPPRQGAGYGYTF. The CDR3 bases are TGCAGTGCTAGAGACCCCCCCCGACAGGGGGCAGGCTATGGCTACACCTTC.

The rearrangement joins TRBV9 to TRBJ1-5, with no clear D. V gave up 2 bases and J gave up 4 bases, with 10 bases separating them. This CDR3 contains 14 residues. CDR1 is SGDLS, CDR2 YYNGEE, per germline. CDR3 protein: CASSVRQSNQPQHF. CDR3 nucleotide sequence: TGTGCCAGCAGCGTGAGGCAATCAAATCAGCCCCAGCATTTT. Full variable domain (outside the CDR3, taken from reference TRBV9 and TRBJ1-5): DSGVTQTPKHLITATGQRVTLRCSPRSGDLSVYWYQQSLDQGLQFLIQYYNGEERAKGNILERFSAQQFPDLHSELNLSSLELGDSALYFCASSVRQSNQPQHFGDGTRLSIL.